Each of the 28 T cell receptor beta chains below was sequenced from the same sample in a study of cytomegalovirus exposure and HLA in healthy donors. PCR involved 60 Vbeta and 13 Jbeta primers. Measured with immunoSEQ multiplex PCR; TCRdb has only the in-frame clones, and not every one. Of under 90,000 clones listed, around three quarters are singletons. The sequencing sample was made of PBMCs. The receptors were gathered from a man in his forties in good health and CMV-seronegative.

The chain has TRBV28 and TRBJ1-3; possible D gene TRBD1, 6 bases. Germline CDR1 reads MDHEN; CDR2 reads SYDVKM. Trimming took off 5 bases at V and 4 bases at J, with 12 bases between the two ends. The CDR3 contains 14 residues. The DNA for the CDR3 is TGTGCCAGCAGTCCTACAGGGACGGGAAACACCATATATTTT. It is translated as CASSPTGTGNTIYF.

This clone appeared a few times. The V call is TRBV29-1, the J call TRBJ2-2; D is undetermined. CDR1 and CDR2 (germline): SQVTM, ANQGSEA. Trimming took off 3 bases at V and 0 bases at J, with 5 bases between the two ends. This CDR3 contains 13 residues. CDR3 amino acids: CSVERTNTGELFF. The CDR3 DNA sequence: TGCAGCGTTGAGCGCACGAACACCGGGGAGCTGTTTTTT.

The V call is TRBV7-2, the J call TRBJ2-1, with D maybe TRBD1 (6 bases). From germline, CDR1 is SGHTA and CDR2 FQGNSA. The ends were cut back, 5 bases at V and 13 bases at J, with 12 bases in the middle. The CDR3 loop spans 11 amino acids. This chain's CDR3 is CASSPGTLQFF. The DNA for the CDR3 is TGTGCCAGCAGCCCCGGGACACTTCAGTTCTTC.

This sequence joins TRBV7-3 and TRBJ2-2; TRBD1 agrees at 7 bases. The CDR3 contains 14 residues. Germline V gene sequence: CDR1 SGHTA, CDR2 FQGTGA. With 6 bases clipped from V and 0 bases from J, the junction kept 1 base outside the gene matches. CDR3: CASSGTANTGELFF. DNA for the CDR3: TGTGCCAGCAGTGGGACAGCGAACACCGGGGAGCTGTTTTTT.

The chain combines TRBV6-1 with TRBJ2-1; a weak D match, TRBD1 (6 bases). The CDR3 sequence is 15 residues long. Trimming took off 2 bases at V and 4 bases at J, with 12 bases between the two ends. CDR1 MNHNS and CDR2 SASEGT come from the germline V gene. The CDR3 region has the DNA TGTGCCAGCAGTGAACGAACAGGGAGATACAATGAGCAGTTCTTC. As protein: CASSERTGRYNEQFF.

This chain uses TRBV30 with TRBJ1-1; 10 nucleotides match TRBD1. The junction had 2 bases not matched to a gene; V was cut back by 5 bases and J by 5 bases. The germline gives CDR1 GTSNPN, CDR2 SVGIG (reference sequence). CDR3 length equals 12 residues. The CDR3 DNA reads TGTGCCTGGGGACAGGGGGGTACTGAAGCTTTCTTT. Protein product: CAWGQGGTEAFF.

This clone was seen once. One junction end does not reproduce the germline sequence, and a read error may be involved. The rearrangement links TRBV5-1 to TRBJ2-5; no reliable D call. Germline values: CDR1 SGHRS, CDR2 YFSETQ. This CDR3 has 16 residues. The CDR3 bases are TGCGCCCGCAGCTTGTACCGATCAGGAATGGAAGAGACCCAGTACTTC. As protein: CARSLYRSGMEETQYF.

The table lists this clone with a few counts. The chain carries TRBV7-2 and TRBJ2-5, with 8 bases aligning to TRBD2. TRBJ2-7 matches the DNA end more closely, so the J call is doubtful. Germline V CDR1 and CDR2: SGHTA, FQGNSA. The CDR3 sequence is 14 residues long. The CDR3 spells CASSAGLEIYEQYF. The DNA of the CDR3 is TGTGCCAGCAGCGCGGGACTAGAAATCTACGAGCAGTACTTC.

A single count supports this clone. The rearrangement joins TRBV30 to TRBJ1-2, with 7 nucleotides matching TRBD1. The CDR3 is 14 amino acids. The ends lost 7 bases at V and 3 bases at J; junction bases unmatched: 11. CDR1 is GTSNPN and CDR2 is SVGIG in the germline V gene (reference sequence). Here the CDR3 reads CAYARQGADYGYTF. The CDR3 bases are TGTGCCTACGCAAGACAGGGTGCAGACTATGGCTACACCTTC.

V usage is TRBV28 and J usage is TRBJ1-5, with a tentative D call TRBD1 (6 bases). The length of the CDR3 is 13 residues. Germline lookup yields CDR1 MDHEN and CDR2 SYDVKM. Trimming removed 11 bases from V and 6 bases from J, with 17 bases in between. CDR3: CAAWTVGGQPQHF. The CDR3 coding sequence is TGTGCCGCGTGGACAGTAGGGGGTCAGCCCCAGCATTTT.

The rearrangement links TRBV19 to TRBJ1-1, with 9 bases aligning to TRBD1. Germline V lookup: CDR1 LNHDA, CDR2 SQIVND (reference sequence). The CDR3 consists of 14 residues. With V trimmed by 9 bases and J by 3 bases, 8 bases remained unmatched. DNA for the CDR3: TGTGCCAGCAGACCGGGACAGGGTGACACTGAAGCTTTCTTT. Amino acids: CASRPGQGDTEAFF.

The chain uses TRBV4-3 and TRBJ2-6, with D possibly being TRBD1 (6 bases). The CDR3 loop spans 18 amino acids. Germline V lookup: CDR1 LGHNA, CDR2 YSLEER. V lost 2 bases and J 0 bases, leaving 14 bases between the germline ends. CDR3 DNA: TGCGCCAGCAGCCAATATACAGGGTCCCTCTCTGGGGCCAACGTCCTGACTTTC. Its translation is CASSQYTGSLSGANVLTF.

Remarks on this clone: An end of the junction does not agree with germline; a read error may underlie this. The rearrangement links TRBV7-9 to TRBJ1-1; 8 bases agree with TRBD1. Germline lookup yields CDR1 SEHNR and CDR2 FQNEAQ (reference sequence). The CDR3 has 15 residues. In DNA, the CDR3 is TGTTCCAGCAGCTCTCTTACAGGGGGGAGCACTGAAGCTTTCTTT. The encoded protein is CSSSSLTGGSTEAFF. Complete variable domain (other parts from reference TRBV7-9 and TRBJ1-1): DTGVSQNPRHKITKRGQNVTFRCDPISEHNRLYWYRQTLGQGPEFLTYFQNEAQLEKSRLLSDRFSAERPKGSFSTLEIQRTEQGDSAMYLCSSSSLTGGSTEAFFGQGTRLTVV.

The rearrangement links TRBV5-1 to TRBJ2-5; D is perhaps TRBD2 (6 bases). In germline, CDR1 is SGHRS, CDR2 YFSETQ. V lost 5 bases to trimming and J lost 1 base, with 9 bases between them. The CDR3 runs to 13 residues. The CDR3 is CASRRDSQETQYF. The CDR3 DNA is TGCGCCAGCAGGCGGGACTCCCAAGAGACCCAGTACTTC.

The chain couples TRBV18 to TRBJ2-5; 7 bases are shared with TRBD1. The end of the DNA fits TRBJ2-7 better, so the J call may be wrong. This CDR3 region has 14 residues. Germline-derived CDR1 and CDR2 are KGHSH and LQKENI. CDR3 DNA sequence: TGTGCCAGCTCACCTGGACAGGCGACCTACGAGCAGTACTTC. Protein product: CASSPGQATYEQYF.

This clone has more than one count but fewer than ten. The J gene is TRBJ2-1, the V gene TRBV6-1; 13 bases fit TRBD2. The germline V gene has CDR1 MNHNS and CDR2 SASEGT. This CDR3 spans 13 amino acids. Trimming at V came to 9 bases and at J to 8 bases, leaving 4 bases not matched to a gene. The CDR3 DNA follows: TGTGCCAGAGAAGGACTAGCGGGAGATGAGCAGTTCTTC. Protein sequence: CAREGLAGDEQFF.

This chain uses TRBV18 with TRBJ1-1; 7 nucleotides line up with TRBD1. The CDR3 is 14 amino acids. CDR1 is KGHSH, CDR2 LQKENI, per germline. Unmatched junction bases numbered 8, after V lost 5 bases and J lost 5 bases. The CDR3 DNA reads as TGTGCCAGCTCATCCCAGACAGGGTTGACTGAAGCTTTCTTT. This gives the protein CASSSQTGLTEAFF.

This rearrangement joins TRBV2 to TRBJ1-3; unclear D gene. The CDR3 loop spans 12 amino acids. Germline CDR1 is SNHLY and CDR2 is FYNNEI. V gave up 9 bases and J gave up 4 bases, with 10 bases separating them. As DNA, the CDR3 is TGTGCCAGTACACCCCAGGGAAACACCATATATTTT. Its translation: CASTPQGNTIYF.

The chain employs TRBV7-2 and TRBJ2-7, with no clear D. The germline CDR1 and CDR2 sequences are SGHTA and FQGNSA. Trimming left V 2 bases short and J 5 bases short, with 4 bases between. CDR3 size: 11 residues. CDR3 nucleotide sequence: TGTGCCAGCAGCTTATCCGACGAGCAGTACTTC. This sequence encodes CASSLSDEQYF.

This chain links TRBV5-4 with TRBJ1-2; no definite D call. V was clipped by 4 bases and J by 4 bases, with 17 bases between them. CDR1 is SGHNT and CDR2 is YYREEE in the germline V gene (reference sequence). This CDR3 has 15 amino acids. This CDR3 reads CASSTSKYSGYGYTF. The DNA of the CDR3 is TGTGCCAGCAGCACATCCAAATACTCGGGCTATGGCTACACCTTC.

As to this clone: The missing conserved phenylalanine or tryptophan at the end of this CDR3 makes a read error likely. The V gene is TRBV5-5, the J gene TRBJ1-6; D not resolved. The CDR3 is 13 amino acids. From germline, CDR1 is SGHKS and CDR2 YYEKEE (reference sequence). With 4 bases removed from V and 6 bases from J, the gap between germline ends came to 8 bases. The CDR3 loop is CASSPGSNSPLHL. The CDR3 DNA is TGTGCCAGCAGCCCCGGGAGTAATTCACCCCTCCACCTT.

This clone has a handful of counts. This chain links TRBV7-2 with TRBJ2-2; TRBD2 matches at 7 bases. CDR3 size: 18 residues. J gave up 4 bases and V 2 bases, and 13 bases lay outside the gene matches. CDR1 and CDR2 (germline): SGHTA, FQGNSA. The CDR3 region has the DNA TGTGCCAGCAGCTTACGACCGATCGGGCTAGCGGTCACCGGGGAGCTGTTTTTT. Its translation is CASSLRPIGLAVTGELFF.

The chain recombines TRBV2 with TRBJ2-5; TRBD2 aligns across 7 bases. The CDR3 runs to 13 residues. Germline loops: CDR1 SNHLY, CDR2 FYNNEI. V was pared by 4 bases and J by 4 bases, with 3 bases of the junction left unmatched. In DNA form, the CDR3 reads TGTGCCAGCAGTGGCTCGGGAGGAGAGACCCAGTACTTC. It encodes CASSGSGGETQYF.

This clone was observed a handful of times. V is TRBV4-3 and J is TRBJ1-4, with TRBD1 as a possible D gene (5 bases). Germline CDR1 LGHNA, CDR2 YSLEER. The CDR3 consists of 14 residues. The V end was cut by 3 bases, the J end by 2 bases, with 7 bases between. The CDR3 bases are TGCGCCAGCAGCCAGGGGCCCACTAATGAAAAACTGTTTTTT. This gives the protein CASSQGPTNEKLFF.

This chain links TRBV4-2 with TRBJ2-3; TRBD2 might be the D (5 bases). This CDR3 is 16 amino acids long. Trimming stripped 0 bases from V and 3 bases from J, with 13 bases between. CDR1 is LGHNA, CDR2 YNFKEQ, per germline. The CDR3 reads CASSQDLSSLTDTQYF. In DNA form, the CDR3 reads TGTGCCAGCAGCCAAGACTTGTCTAGCCTGACAGATACGCAGTATTTT.

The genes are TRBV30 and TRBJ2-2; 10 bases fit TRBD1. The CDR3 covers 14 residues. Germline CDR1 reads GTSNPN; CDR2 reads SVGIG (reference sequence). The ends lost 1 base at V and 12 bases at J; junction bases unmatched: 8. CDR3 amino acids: CAWSALLGQGKLFF. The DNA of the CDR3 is TGTGCCTGGAGTGCCCTTCTGGGACAGGGGAAGCTGTTTTTT. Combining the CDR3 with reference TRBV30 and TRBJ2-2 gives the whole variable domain SQTIHQWPATLVQPVGSPLSLECTVEGTSNPNLYWYRQAAGRGLQLLFYSVGIGQISSEVPQNLSASRPQDRQFILSSKKLLLSDSGFYLCAWSALLGQGKLFFGEGSRLTVL.

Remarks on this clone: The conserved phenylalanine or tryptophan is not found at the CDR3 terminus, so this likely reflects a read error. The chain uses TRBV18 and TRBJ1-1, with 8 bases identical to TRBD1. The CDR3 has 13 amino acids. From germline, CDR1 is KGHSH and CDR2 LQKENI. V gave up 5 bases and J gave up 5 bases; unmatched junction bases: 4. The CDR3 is CASSSDRATEAFL. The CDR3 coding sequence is TGTGCCAGCTCATCGGACAGGGCTACTGAAGCTTTCCTT.

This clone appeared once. The CDR3 loop reads CASTPLAGTSPPRNTQYF. The CDR3 nucleotides are TGTGCCAGCACCCCCCTCGCCGGAACTAGCCCCCCGCGGAATACGCAGTATTTT. The rearrangement links TRBV11-2 to TRBJ2-3; D might be TRBD2 (6 bases). In germline, CDR1 is SGHAT, CDR2 FQNNGV. The V and J ends lost 7 bases and 7 bases respectively, with 30 bases between them. The CDR3 is 18 amino acids. The whole variable domain, filled in from reference TRBV11-2 and TRBJ2-3, reads EAGVAQSPRYKIIEKRQSVAFWCNPISGHATLYWYQQILGQGPKLLIQFQNNGVVDDSQLPKDRFSAERLKGVDSTLKIQPAKLEDSAVYLCASTPLAGTSPPRNTQYFGPGTRLTVL.